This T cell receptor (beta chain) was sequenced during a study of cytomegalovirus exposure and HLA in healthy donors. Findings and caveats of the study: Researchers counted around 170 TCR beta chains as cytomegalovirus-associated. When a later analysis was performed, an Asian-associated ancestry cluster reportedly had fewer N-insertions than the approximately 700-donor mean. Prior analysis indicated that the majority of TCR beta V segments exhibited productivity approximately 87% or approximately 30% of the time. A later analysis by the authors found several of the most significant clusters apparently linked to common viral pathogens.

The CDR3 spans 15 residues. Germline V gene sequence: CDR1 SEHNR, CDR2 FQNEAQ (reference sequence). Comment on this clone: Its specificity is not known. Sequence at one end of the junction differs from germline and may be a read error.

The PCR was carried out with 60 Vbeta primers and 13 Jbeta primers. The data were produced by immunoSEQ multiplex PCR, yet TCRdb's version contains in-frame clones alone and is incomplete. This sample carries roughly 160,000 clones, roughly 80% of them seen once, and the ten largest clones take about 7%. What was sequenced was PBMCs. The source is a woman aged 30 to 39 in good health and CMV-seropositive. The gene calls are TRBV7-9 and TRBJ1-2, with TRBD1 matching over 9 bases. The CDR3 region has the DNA TGTTCCAGCAGGGGTGGGACAGGGCCTGTTTATGGCTACACCTTC. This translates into CSSRGGTGPVYGYTF.